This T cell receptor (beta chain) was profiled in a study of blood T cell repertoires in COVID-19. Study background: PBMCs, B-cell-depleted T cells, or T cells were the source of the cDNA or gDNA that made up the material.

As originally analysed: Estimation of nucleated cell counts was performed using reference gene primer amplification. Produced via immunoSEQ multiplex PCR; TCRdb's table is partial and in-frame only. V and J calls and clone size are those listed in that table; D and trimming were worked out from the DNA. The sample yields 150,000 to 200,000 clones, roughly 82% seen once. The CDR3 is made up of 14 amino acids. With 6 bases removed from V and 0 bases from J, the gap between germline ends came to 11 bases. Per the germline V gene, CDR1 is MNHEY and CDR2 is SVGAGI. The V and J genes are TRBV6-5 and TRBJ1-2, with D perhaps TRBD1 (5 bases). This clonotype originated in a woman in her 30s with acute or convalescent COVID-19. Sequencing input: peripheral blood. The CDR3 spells CASRDRNPNYGYTF. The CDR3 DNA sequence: TGTGCCAGCAGAGACAGAAACCCTAACTATGGCTACACCTTC.